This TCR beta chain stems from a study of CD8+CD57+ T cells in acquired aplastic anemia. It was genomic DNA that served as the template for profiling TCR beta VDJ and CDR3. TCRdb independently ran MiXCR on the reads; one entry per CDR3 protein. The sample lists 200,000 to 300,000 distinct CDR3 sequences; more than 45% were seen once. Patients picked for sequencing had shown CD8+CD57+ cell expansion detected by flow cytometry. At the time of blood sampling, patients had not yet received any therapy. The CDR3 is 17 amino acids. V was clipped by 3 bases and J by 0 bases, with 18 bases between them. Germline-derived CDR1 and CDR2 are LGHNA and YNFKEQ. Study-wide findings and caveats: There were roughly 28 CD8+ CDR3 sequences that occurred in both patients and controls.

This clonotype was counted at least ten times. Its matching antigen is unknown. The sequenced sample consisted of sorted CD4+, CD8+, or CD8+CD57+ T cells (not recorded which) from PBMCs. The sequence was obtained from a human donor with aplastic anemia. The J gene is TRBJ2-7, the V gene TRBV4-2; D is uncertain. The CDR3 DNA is TGTGCCAGCAGCCAGCTCCTCGAAGGGCTAAGCTCCTACGAGCAGTACTTC. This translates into CASSQLLEGLSSYEQYF.